What follows are 10 T cell receptor beta chains derived from one specimen sequenced in a study of regulatory T cells in long-lasting Graves disease. Time point given: newly diagnosed GD, antithyroid drugs for less than 3 months. After RNA was extracted from PBMCs, the TCR library was made from it. Libraries of TCR beta came from iRepertoire HTBI primers plus Arm-PCR of CDR3 regions. TCRdb independently ran MiXCR on the multiplex PCR reads; one entry per CDR3 protein. Among 380,000 or so distinct CDR3 sequences, around 15% were seen once, and the ten largest hold around 21%. The sample also formed part of further work on T cells in Graves' hyperthyroidism and ophthalmopathy.

Here the sequenced sample was peripheral blood mononuclear cells (PBMCs), taken at new diagnosis, from a patient treated with antithyroid drugs. The receptor source for this set is a woman under 30 with Graves disease.

The rearrangement links TRBV19 to TRBJ1-5; 9 bases match TRBD1. Germline CDR1 and CDR2: LNHDA and SQIVND (reference sequence). Trimming cost V 3 bases and J 7 bases; bases outside gene matches: 10. The CDR3 totals 16 residues. The CDR3, as DNA: TGTGCCAGTAGTATTATGCCGGGACAGGGACAACAGCCCCAGCATTTT. Translating it yields CASSIMPGQGQQPQHF.

The V call is TRBV3-1, the J call TRBJ2-7, with D possibly TRBD2 on 6 matching bases. There are 16 residues in the CDR3. V dropped 3 bases and J dropped 2 bases, with 17 bases sitting between them. Looked up from germline, CDR1 is LGHDT and CDR2 is YNNKEL (reference sequence). The CDR3 nucleotides read TGTGCCAGCAGCCATCTTTCGAAGGGACTCCCCTACGAGCAGTACTTC. Its protein product is CASSHLSKGLPYEQYF.

Only a few counts were recorded for this clonotype. The chain carries TRBV20-1 and TRBJ1-2; TRBD1 agrees at 9 bases. With 4 bases clipped from V and 8 bases from J, the junction kept 14 bases outside the gene matches. Germline CDR1 is DFQATT and CDR2 is SNEGSKA (reference sequence). The CDR3 is 15 residues long. The DNA of the CDR3 is TGCAGTGCTATAACAGGGGGCCCCCAGAGGGGCGGCTACACCTTC. Its translation is CSAITGGPQRGGYTF.

This clonotype was counted ten times or more. The rearrangement uses TRBV3-1 and TRBJ1-5, with unresolved D. This CDR3 has 15 residues. Germline CDR1 LGHDT, CDR2 YNNKEL (reference sequence). The ends were cut back, 4 bases at V and 0 bases at J, with 10 bases in the middle. DNA for the CDR3: TGTGCCAGCAGCCCGACACACTATAGCAATCAGCCCCAGCATTTT. The encoded protein is CASSPTHYSNQPQHF.

This clonotype was observed at least ten times. The chain combines TRBV27 with TRBJ1-1, with unresolved D. Germline V lookup: CDR1 MNHEY, CDR2 SMNVEV (reference sequence). The V end was cut by 3 bases, the J end by 1 base, with 9 bases between. The CDR3 consists of 14 residues. The CDR3 nucleotides read TGTGCCAGCAGTTTGTCAGGAGAGAACACTGAAGCTTTCTTT. This translates into CASSLSGENTEAFF.

In its sample, this clonotype was seen many times. J is TRBJ2-3 and V is TRBV20-1, with 11 bases lining up with TRBD2. The germline CDR1 and CDR2 sequences are DFQATT and SNEGSKA (reference sequence). V gave up 5 bases and J gave up 1 base; unmatched junction bases: 2. The CDR3 sequence is 14 residues long. The CDR3 here is CSAPLAGGTDTQYF. The CDR3 region has the DNA TGCAGTGCTCCACTAGCGGGGGGCACAGATACGCAGTATTTT.

Many counts were recorded for this clonotype. The CDR3 region is CSAPTTGFSYNEQFF. CDR3 nucleotides: TGCAGTGCCCCGACGACAGGGTTCTCCTACAATGAGCAGTTCTTC. The chain carries TRBV20-1 and TRBJ2-1, with 7 bases lining up with TRBD1. CDR3 length: 15 amino acids. Germline V gene sequence: CDR1 DFQATT, CDR2 SNEGSKA (reference sequence). The V segment lost 6 bases and the J segment 0 bases; nucleotides outside the gene matches: 8.

This clonotype has a handful of counts. It may be a read error: a sequence one base away is much more abundant. This chain uses TRBV7-2 with TRBJ2-7; a weak D match, TRBD2 (5 bases). The CDR3 sequence is 17 residues long. CDR1 is SGHTA and CDR2 is FQGNSA in the germline V gene. Trimming shortened V by 5 bases and J by 4 bases, and 24 bases separated the two germline ends. The CDR3 DNA reads TGTGCCAGCAGCCCCACCATAGGGAGCAAGTCCTTATACGAGCAGTACTTC. This encodes CASSPTIGSKSLYEQYF.

The J gene is TRBJ2-1, the V gene TRBV7-9; TRBD2 aligns across 13 bases. V shed 2 bases and J 8 bases; nucleotides not matched to a gene: 6. Germline CDR1 and CDR2: SEHNR and FQNEAQ (reference sequence). The CDR3 covers 16 residues. DNA for the CDR3: TGTGCCAGCAGCTTACGGACTAGCGGGGGATTCGATGAGCAGTTCTTC. Encoded protein: CASSLRTSGGFDEQFF.

At least ten counts were recorded for this clonotype. This chain uses TRBV27 with TRBJ2-1; D gene unclear. CDR1 and CDR2 (germline): MNHEY, SMNVEV (reference sequence). The CDR3 spans 17 residues. V lost 1 base and J 2 bases, leaving 15 bases between the germline ends. CDR3 loop: CASSLYLQTGAYNEQFF. In DNA, the CDR3 is TGTGCCAGCAGTTTATACCTGCAAACTGGGGCCTACAATGAGCAGTTCTTC.